A selection of T cell receptor beta chains follows, all from one sample in a study of T cell changes during pregnancy in multiple sclerosis. Repertoires were generated with immunoSEQ multiplex PCR, while TCRdb's copy carries only in-frame clones and drops some. The profile shows about 100,000 clones, around 94% of them singletons. This specimen consisted of peripheral blood, obtained in the first trimester of pregnancy. All receptors come from a female donor with multiple sclerosis, enrolled in a pregnancy study. The CDR3 runs from the conserved cysteine through the conserved F or W. D genes are given only for firm matches. Clone size appears in some rows only: once, few, many, or a class for an expanded clone.

v_call: TRBV7-8; clone_size: NA; j_call: TRBJ2-3; d_call: NA; cdr3_aa: CASSFRGATSTQYF; cdr3_nt: TGTGCCAGCAGCTTCCGCGGGGCCACTTCTACGCAGTATTTT
v_call: TRBV16; clone_size: NA; j_call: TRBJ2-1; d_call: NA; cdr3_aa: CASSPMHRVYNEQFF; cdr3_nt: TGTGCCAGCAGCCCGATGCACAGGGTCTACAATGAGCAGTTCTTC
v_call: TRBV7-9; clone_size: few; j_call: TRBJ2-7; d_call: NA; cdr3_aa: CASNILGSEQYF; cdr3_nt: TGTGCCAGCAACATCTTGGGCTCCGAGCAGTACTTC
v_call: TRBV28; clone_size: NA; j_call: TRBJ1-4; d_call: NA; cdr3_aa: CASSEPGAGREKLFF; cdr3_nt: TGTGCCAGCAGTGAACCAGGGGCTGGACGGGAAAAACTGTTTTTT
v_call: TRBV4-1; clone_size: NA; j_call: TRBJ2-1; d_call: TRBD2; cdr3_aa: CASTPSGIYNEQFF; cdr3_nt: TGCGCCAGCACCCCTAGCGGGATATACAATGAGCAGTTCTTC
v_call: TRBV6-5; clone_size: NA; j_call: TRBJ1-5; d_call: NA; cdr3_aa: CASRQGAFSQPQHF; cdr3_nt: TGTGCCAGCAGGCAAGGGGCCTTTAGTCAGCCCCAGCATTTT
v_call: TRBV11-3; clone_size: once; j_call: TRBJ2-1; d_call: NA; cdr3_aa: CASSPRDADEQFF; cdr3_nt: TGTGCCAGCAGCCCGCGAGATGCTGATGAGCAGTTCTTC
v_call: TRBV7-8; clone_size: NA; j_call: TRBJ2-1; d_call: TRBD2; cdr3_aa: CASSLDRLAGGSTYNEQFF; cdr3_nt: TGTGCCAGCAGCTTAGATAGACTAGCGGGAGGGTCGACCTACAATGAGCAGTTCTTC
v_call: TRBV2; clone_size: NA; j_call: TRBJ2-4; d_call: NA; cdr3_aa: CASRVEGPANIQYF; cdr3_nt: TGTGCCAGCAGAGTGGAGGGCCCTGCGAACATTCAGTACTTC
v_call: TRBV29-1; clone_size: NA; j_call: TRBJ2-7; d_call: NA; cdr3_aa: CSVEQGSSYEQYF; cdr3_nt: TGCAGCGTTGAACAGGGGAGTTCCTACGAGCAGTACTTC
v_call: TRBV4-3; clone_size: NA; j_call: TRBJ2-2; d_call: TRBD2; cdr3_aa: CASSQERSGSGTGELFF; cdr3_nt: TGCGCCAGCAGCCAAGAGAGAAGCGGGAGTGGCACCGGGGAGCTGTTTTTT
v_call: TRBV7-9; clone_size: NA; j_call: TRBJ2-3; d_call: NA; cdr3_aa: CASSSTTTTDTQYF; cdr3_nt: TGTGCCAGCAGCTCAACAACTACCACAGATACGCAGTATTTT
v_call: TRBV5-4; clone_size: NA; j_call: TRBJ2-4; d_call: NA; cdr3_aa: CASSSQAIGRNIQYF; cdr3_nt: TGTGCCAGCAGCTCCCAGGCCATAGGGAGGAACATTCAGTACTTC
v_call: TRBV4-1; clone_size: NA; j_call: TRBJ2-7; d_call: NA; cdr3_aa: CASSQDIGQVEEQYF; cdr3_nt: TGCGCCAGCAGCCAAGATATTGGACAAGTAGAGGAGCAGTACTTC
v_call: TRBV20-1; clone_size: NA; j_call: TRBJ2-7; d_call: NA; cdr3_aa: CSAFPGDEQYF; cdr3_nt: TGCAGTGCTTTTCCAGGGGATGAGCAGTACTTC
v_call: TRBV5-4; clone_size: NA; j_call: TRBJ2-5; d_call: TRBD2; cdr3_aa: CASSSGTSGRSDTQYF; cdr3_nt: TGTGCCAGCAGCTCCGGGACTAGCGGGAGAAGCGACACCCAGTACTTC
v_call: TRBV7-7; clone_size: NA; j_call: TRBJ2-1; d_call: TRBD1; cdr3_aa: CASSETGTGGEQFF; cdr3_nt: TGTGCTAGCAGCGAAACCGGGACAGGGGGCGAGCAGTTCTTC
v_call: TRBV7-9; clone_size: NA; j_call: TRBJ1-1; d_call: TRBD1; cdr3_aa: CASSFLQGTGLLSNTEAFF; cdr3_nt: TGTGCCAGCAGCTTTCTACAGGGGACAGGCCTGCTCTCGAACACTGAAGCTTTCTTT
v_call: TRBV28; clone_size: NA; j_call: TRBJ2-7; d_call: TRBD2; cdr3_aa: CASRTTSGGNYEQYF; cdr3_nt: TGTGCCAGCAGGACCACTAGCGGCGGGAACTACGAGCAGTACTTC
v_call: TRBV30; clone_size: NA; j_call: TRBJ1-1; d_call: NA; cdr3_aa: CAWKGPAEAFF; cdr3_nt: TGTGCCTGGAAGGGGCCGGCTGAAGCTTTCTTT
v_call: TRBV4-3; clone_size: NA; j_call: TRBJ2-1; d_call: NA; cdr3_aa: CASSQGHHRGNEQFF; cdr3_nt: TGCGCCAGCAGCCAAGGGCATCACAGAGGGAATGAGCAGTTCTTC
v_call: TRBV2; clone_size: NA; j_call: TRBJ1-5; d_call: NA; cdr3_aa: CASTRSNQPQHF; cdr3_nt: TGTGCCAGCACGAGGAGTAATCAGCCCCAGCATTTT
v_call: TRBV5-5; clone_size: many; j_call: TRBJ2-7; d_call: NA; cdr3_aa: CASSPTRSSYEQYF; cdr3_nt: TGTGCCAGCAGTCCGACACGCTCCTCCTACGAGCAGTACTTC
v_call: TRBV20-1; clone_size: NA; j_call: TRBJ2-7; d_call: NA; cdr3_aa: CSALQLGEQYF; cdr3_nt: TGCAGTGCTCTCCAACTAGGCGAGCAGTACTTC
v_call: TRBV28; clone_size: NA; j_call: TRBJ2-7; d_call: TRBD2; cdr3_aa: CASSSGLESYEQYF; cdr3_nt: TGTGCCAGCAGTTCGGGACTAGAATCCTACGAGCAGTACTTC
v_call: TRBV29-1; clone_size: NA; j_call: TRBJ1-1; d_call: NA; cdr3_aa: CSVEEGLQAFF; cdr3_nt: TGCAGCGTTGAAGAGGGCCTACAAGCTTTCTTT
v_call: TRBV7-8; clone_size: NA; j_call: TRBJ2-5; d_call: NA; cdr3_aa: CASSYVGLRAGETQYF; cdr3_nt: NA
v_call: TRBV12-2; clone_size: NA; j_call: TRBJ2-3; d_call: NA; cdr3_aa: CASRLVSGSTDTQYF; cdr3_nt: TGTGCAAGTCGCTTAGTATCAGGTAGCACAGATACGCAGTATTTT
v_call: TRBV11-2; clone_size: NA; j_call: TRBJ2-1; d_call: NA; cdr3_aa: CASSFDRLGDEQFF; cdr3_nt: TGTGCCAGCAGCTTCGACAGGTTGGGGGATGAGCAGTTCTTC
v_call: TRBV9; clone_size: NA; j_call: TRBJ2-3; d_call: NA; cdr3_aa: CASSVMAGSTDTQYF; cdr3_nt: TGTGCCAGCAGCGTAATGGCGGGGAGCACAGATACGCAGTATTTT
v_call: TRBV30; clone_size: NA; j_call: TRBJ2-1; d_call: TRBD2; cdr3_aa: CAWRGLAGATPYINEQFF; cdr3_nt: TGTGCCTGGAGGGGACTAGCGGGAGCTACCCCATACATCAATGAGCAGTTCTTC
v_call: TRBV6-5; clone_size: NA; j_call: TRBJ1-2; d_call: NA; cdr3_aa: CASSYLQFKTNYGYTF; cdr3_nt: TGTGCCAGCAGTTATCTACAGTTTAAGACTAACTATGGCTACACCTTC
v_call: TRBV6-5; clone_size: NA; j_call: TRBJ1-4; d_call: TRBD1; cdr3_aa: CASSPHRGHEKLFF; cdr3_nt: TGTGCCAGCAGCCCTCACAGGGGGCATGAAAAACTGTTTTTT
v_call: TRBV19; clone_size: NA; j_call: TRBJ2-7; d_call: TRBD2; cdr3_aa: CASSELAGEIYEQYF; cdr3_nt: TGTGCCAGTAGCGAACTAGCGGGAGAGATCTACGAGCAGTACTTC
v_call: TRBV9; clone_size: NA; j_call: TRBJ2-3; d_call: TRBD2; cdr3_aa: CASSAGGTSTDTQYF; cdr3_nt: TGTGCCAGCAGCGCGGGGGGGACTAGCACAGATACGCAGTATTTT
v_call: TRBV4-2; clone_size: NA; j_call: TRBJ2-7; d_call: NA; cdr3_aa: CASSQTPAYEQYF; cdr3_nt: TGTGCCAGCAGCCAAACGCCAGCCTACGAGCAGTACTTC
v_call: TRBV28; clone_size: NA; j_call: TRBJ2-7; d_call: TRBD1; cdr3_aa: CASSIDRGPSEQYF; cdr3_nt: TGTGCCAGCAGTATAGACAGGGGCCCTTCCGAGCAGTACTTC
v_call: TRBV6-5; clone_size: NA; j_call: TRBJ2-5; d_call: NA; cdr3_aa: CASSFSLETQYF; cdr3_nt: TGTGCCAGCAGCTTTTCCCTAGAGACCCAGTACTTC
v_call: TRBV2; clone_size: NA; j_call: TRBJ2-1; d_call: NA; cdr3_aa: CASMLEGEQFF; cdr3_nt: TGTGCCAGCATGCTCGAGGGTGAGCAGTTCTTC
v_call: TRBV6-9; clone_size: NA; j_call: TRBJ1-5; d_call: NA; cdr3_aa: CASRREGTYQPQHF; cdr3_nt: TGTGCCAGCCGTCGGGAAGGAACTTATCAGCCCCAGCATTTT
v_call: TRBV9; clone_size: NA; j_call: TRBJ2-5; d_call: TRBD1; cdr3_aa: CASSVGQSQETQYF; cdr3_nt: TGTGCCAGCAGCGTGGGACAGTCTCAAGAGACCCAGTACTTC
v_call: TRBV7-8; clone_size: NA; j_call: TRBJ2-5; d_call: NA; cdr3_aa: CASSLRGAGETQYF; cdr3_nt: TGTGCCAGCAGCTTACGGGGGGCCGGAGAGACCCAGTACTTC
v_call: TRBV28; clone_size: NA; j_call: TRBJ2-7; d_call: TRBD1; cdr3_aa: CASSLSGTGGYLVHEQYF; cdr3_nt: TGTGCCAGCAGTTTGTCTGGGACAGGGGGATACCTCGTTCACGAGCAGTACTTC
v_call: TRBV27; clone_size: NA; j_call: TRBJ1-4; d_call: NA; cdr3_aa: CASQVYGGAREEKLFF; cdr3_nt: TGTGCCAGTCAGGTTTACGGGGGTGCCCGTGAAGAAAAACTGTTTTTT
v_call: TRBV28; clone_size: NA; j_call: TRBJ1-3; d_call: NA; cdr3_aa: CASSALAGAGNTIYF; cdr3_nt: TGTGCCAGCAGCGCTTTGGCAGGGGCTGGAAACACCATATATTTT
v_call: TRBV4-1; clone_size: NA; j_call: TRBJ1-4; d_call: NA; cdr3_aa: CASSQVGRAAEKLFF; cdr3_nt: TGCGCCAGCAGCCAAGTGGGCAGGGCAGCTGAAAAACTGTTTTTT
v_call: TRBV2; clone_size: NA; j_call: TRBJ2-5; d_call: NA; cdr3_aa: CASSGESQYF; cdr3_nt: TGTGCCAGCAGTGGAGAGAGCCAGTACTTC
v_call: TRBV15; clone_size: NA; j_call: TRBJ2-2; d_call: NA; cdr3_aa: CATGDTPGELFF; cdr3_nt: TGTGCCACCGGGGACACCCCCGGGGAGCTGTTTTTT
v_call: TRBV11-2; clone_size: NA; j_call: TRBJ1-1; d_call: NA; cdr3_aa: CASSLKSAGEAFF; cdr3_nt: TGTGCCAGCAGCTTAAAATCCGCGGGTGAAGCTTTCTTT
v_call: TRBV7-8; clone_size: NA; j_call: TRBJ2-3; d_call: NA; cdr3_aa: CASSPERRGFGKGTDTQYF; cdr3_nt: TGTGCCAGCAGCCCTGAAAGGCGGGGTTTCGGGAAAGGCACAGATACGCAGTATTTT
v_call: TRBV4-1; clone_size: NA; j_call: TRBJ2-7; d_call: NA; cdr3_aa: CASSQEGRGASSYEQYF; cdr3_nt: TGCGCCAGCAGCCAAGAAGGCCGGGGGGCGAGCTCCTACGAGCAGTACTTC
v_call: TRBV7-2; clone_size: NA; j_call: TRBJ1-2; d_call: NA; cdr3_aa: CASSLLGANPYGYTF; cdr3_nt: TGTGCCAGCAGCTTGTTGGGGGCGAATCCCTATGGCTACACCTTC
v_call: TRBV5-4; clone_size: NA; j_call: TRBJ2-3; d_call: TRBD1; cdr3_aa: CASSRQGITTDTQYF; cdr3_nt: TGTGCCAGCAGCCGACAGGGGATAACGACAGATACGCAGTATTTT
v_call: TRBV6-4; clone_size: NA; j_call: TRBJ2-1; d_call: NA; cdr3_aa: CASSDSVTDEQFF; cdr3_nt: TGTGCCAGCAGTGACAGCGTCACCGATGAGCAGTTCTTC
v_call: TRBV7-2; clone_size: NA; j_call: TRBJ2-5; d_call: NA; cdr3_aa: CASSLDFRVETQYF; cdr3_nt: TGTGCCAGCAGCTTAGATTTCCGTGTAGAGACCCAGTACTTC
v_call: TRBV30; clone_size: once; j_call: TRBJ2-7; d_call: NA; cdr3_aa: CAWSGRVSGDEQYF; cdr3_nt: TGTGCCTGGAGTGGGAGGGTCTCGGGTGACGAGCAGTACTTC
v_call: TRBV4-1; clone_size: NA; j_call: TRBJ2-7; d_call: TRBD2; cdr3_aa: CASSQTGLAGAYEQYF; cdr3_nt: TGCGCCAGCAGCCAGACCGGACTAGCGGGTGCCTACGAGCAGTACTTC
v_call: TRBV9; clone_size: NA; j_call: TRBJ2-3; d_call: NA; cdr3_aa: CASRRAHGGAFTDTQYF; cdr3_nt: TGTGCCAGCAGACGGGCCCACGGGGGTGCATTCACAGATACGCAGTATTTT
v_call: TRBV21-1; clone_size: NA; j_call: TRBJ2-7; d_call: NA; cdr3_aa: CASSICIRDRASYEQYF; cdr3_nt: TGTGCCAGCAGCATCTGTATCCGGGACAGGGCCTCCTACGAGCAGTACTTC
v_call: TRBV11-3; clone_size: NA; j_call: TRBJ2-1; d_call: TRBD2; cdr3_aa: CASSLGEAGYNEQFF; cdr3_nt: TGTGCCAGCAGCTTAGGGGAAGCGGGATACAATGAGCAGTTCTTC